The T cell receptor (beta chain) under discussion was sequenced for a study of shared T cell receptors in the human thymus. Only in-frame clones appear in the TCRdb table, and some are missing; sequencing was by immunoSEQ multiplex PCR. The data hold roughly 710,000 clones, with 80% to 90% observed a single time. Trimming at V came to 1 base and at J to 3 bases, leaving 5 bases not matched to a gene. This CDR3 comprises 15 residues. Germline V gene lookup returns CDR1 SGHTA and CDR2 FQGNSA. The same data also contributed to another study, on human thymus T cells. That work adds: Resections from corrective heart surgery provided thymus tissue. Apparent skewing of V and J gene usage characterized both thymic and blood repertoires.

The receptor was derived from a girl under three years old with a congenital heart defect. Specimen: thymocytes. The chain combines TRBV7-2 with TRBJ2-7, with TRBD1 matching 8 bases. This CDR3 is CASSLERDRFYEQYF. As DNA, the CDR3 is TGTGCCAGCAGCTTAGAAAGGGACAGGTTCTACGAGCAGTACTTC.